The 12 T cell receptor beta chains reported below all come from one sample, sequenced in a study of T cell repertoires in cytomegalovirus infection. TCRdb used MiXCR to reprocess the reads, holding one entry per CDR3 protein. Among some 150,000 distinct CDR3 sequences, roughly 6% were seen once, and the ten largest hold approximately 19%. The sample taken for sequencing was PBMCs. The receptors come from a human donor in good health (CMV status not recorded). Some clones in this sample may be carry-over from other donors' samples.

This clonotype has just a few counts. CDR3 region: CSASTGSWYNEQFF. CDR3 DNA: TGCAGTGCTAGCACAGGGAGCTGGTACAATGAGCAGTTCTTC. The chain has TRBV20-1 and TRBJ2-1; perhaps TRBD1 as D (6 bases). The germline CDR1 and CDR2 sequences are DFQATT and SNEGSKA (reference sequence). The CDR3 is made up of 14 amino acids. Trimming took off 3 bases at V and 4 bases at J, with 13 bases between the two ends.

This clonotype showed up many times. The chain combines TRBV5-4 with TRBJ2-3; D unresolved. With 4 bases removed from V and 2 bases from J, the gap between germline ends came to 11 bases. The CDR3 length is 14 residues. The germline V gene encodes CDR1 SGHNT and CDR2 YYREEE (reference sequence). The CDR3 sequence is CASSRDTYTDTQYF. CDR3 in DNA: TGTGCCAGCAGCCGAGACACCTACACAGATACGCAGTATTTT.

There are many counts of this clonotype. The J gene is TRBJ1-2, the V gene TRBV28, with 8 positions matching TRBD1. In germline, CDR1 is MDHEN, CDR2 SYDVKM. This CDR3 is 15 amino acids long. V was clipped by 2 bases and J by 6 bases; unmatched bases: 8. The CDR3: CASSLGDRGLHGYTF. The CDR3 nucleotides read TGTGCCAGCAGTTTAGGTGACAGGGGCCTTCATGGCTACACCTTC.

The chain employs TRBV12-3 or TRBV12-4 and TRBJ1-3; 9 nucleotides match TRBD1. This CDR3 comprises 17 residues. V gave up 5 bases and J gave up 4 bases; unmatched junction bases: 12. This chain's CDR3 is CASSVRRDRVVGNTIYF. CDR3 DNA sequence: TGTGCCAGCAGTGTACGTCGGGACAGGGTTGTAGGAAACACCATATATTTT.

The sample holds many counts of this clonotype. The gene calls are TRBV12-3 or TRBV12-4 and TRBJ2-4; D not resolved. The CDR3 extends over 14 amino acids. The V and J ends lost 3 bases and 6 bases respectively, with 12 bases between them. Written as DNA, the CDR3 is TGTGCCAGCAGTTTGCCAGGCCCAAGAAACATTCAGTACTTC. This gives the protein CASSLPGPRNIQYF.

The V gene is TRBV9, the J gene TRBJ2-2; D gene unclear. Germline CDR1 and CDR2: SGDLS and YYNGEE. The CDR3 contains 16 residues. V lost 2 bases and J 5 bases, leaving 16 bases between the germline ends. CDR3 DNA sequence: TGTGCCAGCAGCGTCGGATATAGCCCCAGTACCGGGGAGCTGTTTTTT. It encodes CASSVGYSPSTGELFF.

This clonotype showed up many times. The chain has TRBV28 and TRBJ2-3, with D uncertain. V lost 4 bases, J lost 6 bases, and 2 bases lay in between. The germline V gene has CDR1 MDHEN and CDR2 SYDVKM. The CDR3 has 10 amino acids. This chain's CDR3 is CASSYDTQYF. CDR3 nucleotide sequence: TGTGCCAGCAGTTACGATACGCAGTATTTT.

In its sample, this clonotype was seen many times. The chain combines TRBV7-9 with TRBJ1-1; tentatively, D is TRBD1 (6 bases). This CDR3 region has 14 residues. V gave up 5 bases and J gave up 1 base, with 11 bases separating them. Germline CDR1 SEHNR, CDR2 FQNEAQ (reference sequence). This CDR3 reads CASSGWTENTEAFF. For the CDR3, the DNA is TGTGCCAGCAGCGGATGGACAGAGAACACTGAAGCTTTCTTT.

This clonotype appeared a few times. V gene TRBV2 combines with J gene TRBJ1-5; no definite D call. Germline V gene data show CDR1 as SNHLY and CDR2 as FYNNEI. The V end was cut by 3 bases, the J end by 7 bases, with 10 bases between. The CDR3 is made up of 13 amino acids. CDR3: CASSDPLRQPQHF. The CDR3, as DNA: TGTGCCAGCAGTGACCCTCTGCGGCAGCCCCAGCATTTT.

Many counts were recorded for this clonotype. This chain joins TRBV20-1 and TRBJ1-1, with 7 bases aligning to TRBD1. V dropped 4 bases and J dropped 3; count of bases not matched to a gene: 5. This CDR3 has 13 amino acids. The germline gives CDR1 DFQATT, CDR2 SNEGSKA (reference sequence). The CDR3 is CSANDRVDTEAFF. CDR3 in DNA: TGCAGTGCTAACGACAGGGTGGACACTGAAGCTTTCTTT.

This clonotype was seen only a few times. The chain joins TRBV6-2 or TRBV6-3 to TRBJ2-2; 11 nucleotides match TRBD2. The CDR3 is 16 amino acids. CDR1 is MNHEY and CDR2 is SVGEGT in the germline V gene. Losses at the gene ends were 5 bases for V and 4 bases for J; bases not matched to a gene: 6. The CDR3 DNA reads TGTGCCAGCAGTCTGAGACTAGCGGGGCCCACCGGGGAGCTGTTTTTT. This gives the protein CASSLRLAGPTGELFF.

There are many counts of this clonotype. The J gene is TRBJ1-2, the V gene TRBV7-2; D is unresolved. The length of the CDR3 is 12 residues. V lost 2 bases and J lost 9, with 10 bases in between. Germline CDR1 is SGHTA and CDR2 is FQGNSA. DNA for the CDR3: TGTGCCAGCAGCTTAATTCCGGGTAGCTACACCTTC. Residues: CASSLIPGSYTF.